This TCR beta chain was found in a study of blood T cell repertoires in COVID-19 (dated by TCRdb to about 2020). With regard to the full study: Samples from collaborators originated in the United States, Italy and Spain and spanned both the acute and convalescent phases of COVID-19. Deeply sampled blood TCRbeta repertoires from subjects exposed to, actively infected with, or recovered from COVID-19 were included in the dataset. Sample metadata almost always included a de-identified subject ID, COVID-19 status, age in years and sex. The material from the prospective study consisted of cDNA or gDNA derived from T cells, B-cell-depleted T cells, or PBMCs. Where HLA class I and class II types were available, the types were taken from metadata supplied by the sample provider, not from assay-based typing. Samples came from the ongoing ImmuneRACE study (first 160 participants) plus 1,254 subjects from 6 global collaborators. A freely available public database, intended as a resource for researchers studying the immune response to SARS-CoV-2, is where the repertoires were released. Study-level results and caveats: The quantity of clinical and demographic metadata differed by source and by participant and was supplied without curation.

In regard to this clone: Its antigen specificity is not known. One base away there is no much larger clone; base qualities are not given.

V is trimmed back by 0 bases and J by 7 bases, and the junction contains 4 bases that no gene match accounts for. There are 15 amino acids in the CDR3, from cysteine to phenylalanine inclusive. The entry retains the CDR3 DNA only, 45 bases that are in frame from base 1. The CDR1 and CDR2 encoded by the germline V gene are ENHRY and SYGVKD. Collaborating institutions collected whole blood in K2EDTA tubes following their own protocols. For TCRbeta analysis, collaborators shipped samples in one of three forms: frozen whole blood, isolated PBMCs, or DNA extracted from either of those sample types. TCRbeta CDR3 regions were amplified from genomic DNA using the immunoSEQ Assay, a bias-controlled multiplex PCR. As for the original processing: The number of nucleated cells in each sample was estimated by amplification of reference gene primers within the assay. Sequence reads were collapsed and filtered to measure the absolute abundance of every unique TCRbeta CDR3 rearrangement. For each sample, productive Simpson clonality was calculated by taking the square root of Simpson's diversity index across productive rearrangements. TCRdb mirrors the immuneACCESS table, restricted to in-frame sequences. Some clones are absent from its copies; in checked studies, under half trace to an unresolved V gene, and the reason for the others is unknown. For V, J and clone size, that table is used; D and trimming come from the DNA. The sample table holds some 180,000 clones, of which about 85% were seen once. The ten most abundant clones make up around 7.8% of the sample.

The receptor was isolated from a woman aged 55-69 years with acute or convalescent COVID-19. Sequencing input: peripheral blood. The rearrangement joined TRBV10-3 to TRBJ1-4; TRBD1 agrees with 8 junctional bases. The CDR3 region reads CAISESTGAREKLFF. The nucleotide sequence is TGTGCCATCAGTGAGTCGACAGGGGCTCGTGAAAAACTGTTTTTT.